The sequence of this T cell receptor (beta chain) was determined in a study of T cell responses to AZD1222 COVID-19 vaccine (dated by TCRdb to the early 2020s). A note on the overall study: AZD1222 recipients whose second dose came at about 4 weeks and those whose second dose came at about 12 weeks were combined into one group, since spike-specific TCR depth and breadth did not differ between the two schedules. Enrollment into the trials was organized by age into subgroups of 18-55, 56-69 and 70-plus years, and those subgroups contained roughly 150, 30 and 60 TCR-sequenced participants, respectively. A total of over 230 trial participants underwent TCR sequencing, of whom 200 to 220 had received two doses of AZD1222 and roughly 26 had received two doses of the MenACWY control vaccine.

The investigation overall reported the following: Conclusions about previously exposed vaccinees are limited, since just 6 or 7 AZD1222 recipients were seropositive for SARS-CoV-2 at baseline. After two AZD1222 doses, spike-specific TCR breadth and depth were significantly higher than at day 0 and than in MenACWY recipients. Reportedly, almost half of the unique spike-specific TCRs recognized epitopes lying outside the regions that are mutated in the B.1.351 and B.1.1.7 variants. Participants were mostly white British, with more females than males. The authors suggested clonal diversity may have been underestimated. Vaccine-associated CD4 TCRs spanned the whole spike protein, with dominant responses in regions 160-218 and 743-854. No day 14 peak-response samples were available, so repertoires were characterized only after the peak T cell response. In the small 56-69-year group, the increase in depth fell short of significance, most likely because of low power.

The CDR3 regions of human TCRbeta chains were analyzed by immunosequencing. As for the original processing: TCRs in the repertoires were compared against a reference library of SARS-CoV-2-specific TCRs that had been generated with the MIRA antigen-specificity platform. Breadth was defined as the fraction of unique TCRs that were SARS-CoV-2-associated, and depth was defined as the fraction of total T cells that were SARS-CoV-2-associated. Using the MIRA data, every spike-specific TCR was mapped to the spike region that the TCR reacted to and assigned to either a CD4 or a CD8 class. Log10-transformed breadth and depth values were compared by one-way ANOVA with Sidak's multiple comparisons tests. The source is immuneACCESS, and TCRdb retained only in-frame sequences with V and J called. Part of the clones is not carried over; for the studies checked, unresolved V genes explain less than half of this, and the remainder is unexplained. For V, J and clone size, that table is used; D and trimming come from the DNA. Across this sample there are some 170,000 clones, with roughly 91% seen only once. Under 2% of the sample is held by the ten biggest clonotypes.

Of note for this clone: Its antigen is not yet known. The record has no base qualities; no much larger clone is one base away.

What this sample's time point label stands for: baseline before first vaccination. Vaccinee samples were obtained from the UK trials COV001 and COV002, which included a single-blind randomized controlled phase 2/3 trial of AZD1222 (ChAdOx1 nCoV-19) in healthy adults. For TCRbeta chain sequencing, PBMC samples from trial participants were taken at day 0 and at day 28 after the second dose. The cysteine opens and the phenylalanine closes a CDR3 of 15 amino acids. Of the read, only the CDR3 DNA is kept; its 45 bases are in frame from base 1. V and J lose 0 bases and 11 bases, and a span of 20 bases separates them. Taken from the germline V gene (reference sequence), the CDR1 and CDR2 loops are SGHNT and YYREEE.

The receptor's source is an adult in good health. This specimen consisted of peripheral blood, obtained on day 0 of AZD1222 vaccination. The chain is encoded by TRBV5-4 joined to TRBJ1-1; tentative D gene TRBD1, with 6 bases matching. The DNA sequence is given as TGTGCCAGCAGCTTGGTTTCCCCCGGGGGCGAGGGGGCTTTCTTT. The translation is CASSLVSPGGEGAFF.